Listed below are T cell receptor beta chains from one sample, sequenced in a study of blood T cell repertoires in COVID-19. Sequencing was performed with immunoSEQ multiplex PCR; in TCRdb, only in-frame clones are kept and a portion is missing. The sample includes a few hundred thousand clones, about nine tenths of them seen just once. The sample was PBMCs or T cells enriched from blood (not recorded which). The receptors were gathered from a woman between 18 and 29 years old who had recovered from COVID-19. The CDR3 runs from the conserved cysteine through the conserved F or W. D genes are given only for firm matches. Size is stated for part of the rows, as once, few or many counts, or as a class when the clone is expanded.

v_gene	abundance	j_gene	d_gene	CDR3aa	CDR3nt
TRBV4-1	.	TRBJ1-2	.	CASSQEGTIHGYTF	TGCGCCAGCAGCCAAGAGGGGACAATCCATGGCTACACCTTC
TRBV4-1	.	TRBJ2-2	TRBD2	CASKGLAGEAGELFF	TGCGCCAGCAAGGGACTAGCGGGAGAGGCCGGGGAGCTGTTTTTT
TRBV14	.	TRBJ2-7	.	CASSQALGGIFYEQYF	TGTGCCAGCAGCCAAGCGTTAGGCGGGATATTCTACGAGCAGTACTTC
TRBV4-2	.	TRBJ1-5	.	CASSLLYRDGGNQPQHF	TGTGCCAGCAGCCTTCTATACAGGGACGGGGGCAATCAGCCCCAGCATTTT
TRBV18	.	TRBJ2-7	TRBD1	CASSPRIGGGYEQYF	TGTGCCAGCTCACCACGGATAGGGGGCGGTTACGAGCAGTACTTC
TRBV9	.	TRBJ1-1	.	CASSTAEVGEDTEAFF	TGTGCCAGCAGTACGGCAGAGGTAGGGGAGGACACTGAAGCTTTCTTT
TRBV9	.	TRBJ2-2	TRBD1	CASSDNLRDRGYTGELFF	TGTGCCAGCAGCGACAATTTACGGGACAGGGGGTACACCGGGGAGCTGTTTTTT
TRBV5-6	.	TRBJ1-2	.	CASSLGQTLNYGYTF	TGTGCCAGCAGCTTGGGACAGACGCTAAACTATGGCTACACCTTC
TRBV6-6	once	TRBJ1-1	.	CASRHGGTEAFF	TGTGCCAGCAGACACGGGGGGACTGAAGCTTTCTTT
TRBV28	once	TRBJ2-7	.	CASSLSGQALYEQYF	TGTGCCAGCAGTTTATCAGGCCAGGCCCTTTACGAGCAGTACTTC
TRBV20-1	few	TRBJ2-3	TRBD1	CSASLLRTGVEDTQYF	TGCAGTGCTAGTCTTCTGCGAACAGGGGTGGAAGATACGCAGTATTTT
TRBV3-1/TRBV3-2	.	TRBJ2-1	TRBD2	CASSQDSLGLEQFF	TGTGCCAGCAGCCAAGATAGCCTGGGACTAGAGCAGTTCTTC
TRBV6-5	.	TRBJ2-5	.	CASSYTQGRETQYF	TGTGCCAGCAGTTACACCCAGGGTCGGGAGACCCAGTACTTC
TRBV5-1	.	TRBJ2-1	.	CASTLAGSYNEQFF	TGCGCCAGCACGCTAGCTGGCTCCTACAATGAGCAGTTCTTC
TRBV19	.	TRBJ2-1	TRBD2	CASTLAGTYNEQFF	TGTGCCAGTACACTAGCGGGGACCTACAATGAGCAGTTCTTC
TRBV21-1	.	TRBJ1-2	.	CASSKVGGTLIYGYTF	TGTGCCAGCAGCAAAGTAGGCGGGACGCTTATCTATGGCTACACCTTC
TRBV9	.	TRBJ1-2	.	CASSVVLSGHVGAYTF	TGTGCCAGCAGCGTAGTGCTTTCTGGGCACGTAGGTGCCTACACCTTC
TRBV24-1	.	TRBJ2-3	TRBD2	CATSDSGIYTDTQYF	TGTGCCACCAGTGATAGCGGGATCTACACAGATACGCAGTATTTT
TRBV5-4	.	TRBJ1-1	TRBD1	CASSLETGRTEAFF	TGTGCCAGCAGCTTGGAGACAGGGAGAACTGAAGCTTTCTTT
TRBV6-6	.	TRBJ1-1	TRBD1	CASSRPWGQYNTEAFF	TGTGCCAGCAGTCGACCCTGGGGACAGTATAACACTGAAGCTTTCTTT
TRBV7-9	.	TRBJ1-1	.	CASSTGGSEAFF	TGTGCCAGCAGCACGGGGGGGTCTGAAGCTTTCTTT
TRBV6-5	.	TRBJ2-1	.	CASRSTRRRDNEQFF	TGTGCCAGCAGGTCCACTAGAAGACGCGACAATGAGCAGTTCTTC
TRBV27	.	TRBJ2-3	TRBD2	CASSFTGLAGGQDTQYF	TGTGCCAGCAGTTTTACGGGACTAGCGGGGGGGCAGGATACGCAGTATTTT
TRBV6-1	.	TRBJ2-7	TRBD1	CASSEIYRGEQYF	TGTGCCAGCAGTGAAATTTACAGGGGCGAGCAGTACTTC
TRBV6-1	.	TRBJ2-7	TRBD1	CASSEASGTGKREQYF	TGTGCCAGCAGTGAAGCTTCCGGGACAGGGAAGCGCGAGCAGTACTTC
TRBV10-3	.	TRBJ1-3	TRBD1	CAISEHPTTGGIGNTIYF	TGTGCCATCAGCGAGCATCCGACCACAGGGGGAATTGGAAACACCATATATTTT
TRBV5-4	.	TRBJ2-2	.	CASRTDTGELFF	TGTGCCAGCCGGACAGACACCGGGGAGCTGTTTTTT
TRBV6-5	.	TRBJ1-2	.	CASSSPSEVRGYTF	TGTGCCAGCAGTTCCCCCTCGGAGGTCCGTGGCTACACCTTC
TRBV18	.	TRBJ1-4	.	CASSPRQDEKLFF	TGTGCCAGCTCACCGCGACAGGACGAAAAACTGTTTTTT
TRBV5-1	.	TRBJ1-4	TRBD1	CASSFGTGDEKLFF	TGCGCCAGCAGCTTTGGGACAGGGGATGAAAAACTGTTTTTT
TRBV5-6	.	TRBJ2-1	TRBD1	CASSAPSGTGTYNEQFF	TGTGCCAGCAGCGCTCCCTCCGGGACAGGGACCTACAATGAGCAGTTCTTC
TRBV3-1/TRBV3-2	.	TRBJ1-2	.	CASSQGTGNYGYTF	TGTGCCAGCAGCCAAGGAACAGGGAACTATGGCTACACCTTC
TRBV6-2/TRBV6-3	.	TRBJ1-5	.	CASSQHRIYQPQHF	TGTGCCAGCAGTCAGCACAGGATTTATCAGCCCCAGCATTTT
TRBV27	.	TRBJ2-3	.	CASSSRGHSRTTDTQYF	TGTGCCAGCAGTTCCCGGGGACATTCCAGGACCACAGATACGCAGTATTTT
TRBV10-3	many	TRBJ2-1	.	CAIGSGSSYNEQFF	TGTGCCATCGGTAGCGGAAGCTCCTACAATGAGCAGTTCTTC
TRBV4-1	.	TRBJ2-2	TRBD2	CASSQGGGGNTGELFF	TGCGCCAGCAGCCAAGGGGGGGGAGGCAACACCGGGGAGCTGTTTTTT
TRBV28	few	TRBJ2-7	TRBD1	CASRRHRGSYEQYF	TGTGCCAGCAGACGGCACAGGGGGTCCTACGAGCAGTACTTC
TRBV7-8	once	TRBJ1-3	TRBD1	CASSLGQGAAGNTIYF	TGTGCCAGCAGCTTAGGCCAGGGGGCAGCTGGAAACACCATATATTTT
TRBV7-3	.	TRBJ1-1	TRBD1	CASSVGGQLEAFF	TGTGCCAGCAGCGTAGGGGGACAGTTAGAAGCTTTCTTT
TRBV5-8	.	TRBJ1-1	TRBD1	CASSLQGEGTEAFF	TGTGCCAGCAGCTTGCAGGGGGAAGGGACTGAAGCTTTCTTT